The clone carrying this T cell receptor beta chain was detected only once. This sample is part of a study of shared clonotypes between healthy human individuals. TCRdb keeps only in-frame clones here, not all; method: immunoSEQ multiplex PCR. The sample yields around 2,000,000 clones, approximately 95% seen once. The CDR3 loop spans 16 amino acids. Germline CDR1 SGDLS, CDR2 YYNGEE. J lost 5 bases, V lost 4 bases, and 13 bases had no gene match. Sequencing was performed on naive CD4+ T cells sorted from blood. As to subset: CD45RA+ positively selected. The chain uses TRBV9 and TRBJ2-7, with 9 bases lining up with TRBD1. The source is a man younger than 35 in good health. CDR3 sequence: CASSPDEGQGLHEQYF. The CDR3 DNA sequence: TGTGCCAGCAGCCCCGACGAGGGACAGGGTCTACACGAGCAGTACTTC.